This T cell receptor (beta chain) was captured by sequencing in a study of shared clonotypes between healthy human individuals. Germline V gene data show CDR1 as MDHEN and CDR2 as SYDVKM. Trimming stripped 1 base from V and 7 bases from J, with 11 bases between. The CDR3 is 14 amino acids. CD4+ cell separation produced CD45RA+ naive and CD45RA-negative memory subsets. The protocol was immunoSEQ multiplex PCR, while the TCRdb copy is restricted to in-frame clones and leaves out a portion. Of more than 2,000,000 clones detected, 93% appear once; the ten largest clones hold roughly 0.36%. Sample: naive CD4+ T cells from PBMCs. Noted subset: CD45RA+ positively selected. The V call is TRBV28, the J call TRBJ1-5; D not certain. The TCR was taken from a man between 18 and 29 years old in good health. Some clones in this sample may be carry-over from other donors' samples. CDR3 protein: CASSLLAIIQPQHF. The CDR3 DNA reads TGTGCCAGCAGTTTATTGGCCATAATACAGCCCCAGCATTTT.